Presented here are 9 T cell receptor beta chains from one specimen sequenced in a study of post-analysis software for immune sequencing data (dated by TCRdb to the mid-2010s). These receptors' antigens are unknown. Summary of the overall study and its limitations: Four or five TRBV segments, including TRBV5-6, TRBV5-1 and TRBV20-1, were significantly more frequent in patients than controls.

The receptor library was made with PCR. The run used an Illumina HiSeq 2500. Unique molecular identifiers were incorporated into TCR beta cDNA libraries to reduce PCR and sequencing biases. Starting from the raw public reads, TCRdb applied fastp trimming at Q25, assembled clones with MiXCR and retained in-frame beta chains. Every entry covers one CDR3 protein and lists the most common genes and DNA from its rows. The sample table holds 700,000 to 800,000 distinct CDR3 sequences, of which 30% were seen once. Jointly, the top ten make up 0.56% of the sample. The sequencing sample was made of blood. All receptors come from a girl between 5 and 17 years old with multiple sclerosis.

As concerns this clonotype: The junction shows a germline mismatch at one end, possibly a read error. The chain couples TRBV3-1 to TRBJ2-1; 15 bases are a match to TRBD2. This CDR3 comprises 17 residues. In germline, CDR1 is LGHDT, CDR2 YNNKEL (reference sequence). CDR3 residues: CACSTRTSGRAYNEQFF. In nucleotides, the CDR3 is TGTGCCTGCAGCACTCGGACTAGCGGGAGGGCATACAATGAGCAGTTCTTC.

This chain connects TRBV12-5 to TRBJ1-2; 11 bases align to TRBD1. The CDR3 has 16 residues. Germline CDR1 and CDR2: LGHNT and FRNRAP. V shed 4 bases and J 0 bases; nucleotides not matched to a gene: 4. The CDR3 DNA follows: TGTGCTAGTGGTTATGGACAGGGGGCACCTAACTATGGCTACACCTTC. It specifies CASGYGQGAPNYGYTF.

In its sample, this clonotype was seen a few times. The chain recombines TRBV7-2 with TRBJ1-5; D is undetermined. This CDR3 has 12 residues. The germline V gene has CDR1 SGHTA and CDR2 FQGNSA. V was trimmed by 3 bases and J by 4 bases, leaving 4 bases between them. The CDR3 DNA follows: TGTGCCAGCAGCTTCCATAATCAGCCCCAGCATTTT. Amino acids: CASSFHNQPQHF. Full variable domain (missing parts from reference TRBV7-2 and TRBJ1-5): GAGVSQSPSNKVTEKGKDVELRCDPISGHTALYWYRQSLGQGLEFLIYFQGNSAPDKSGLPSDRFSAERTGGSVSTLTIQRTQQEDSAVYLCASSFHNQPQHFGDGTRLSIL.

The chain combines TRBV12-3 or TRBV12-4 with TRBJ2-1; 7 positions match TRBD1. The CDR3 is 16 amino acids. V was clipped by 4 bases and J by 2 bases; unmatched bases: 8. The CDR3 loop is CASSWLLGTAYNEQFF. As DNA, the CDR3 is TGTGCCAGCAGTTGGTTGTTAGGGACAGCCTACAATGAGCAGTTCTTC.

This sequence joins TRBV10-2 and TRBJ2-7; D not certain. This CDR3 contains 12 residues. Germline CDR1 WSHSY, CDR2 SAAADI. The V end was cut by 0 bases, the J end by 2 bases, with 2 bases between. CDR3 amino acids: CASSESAYEQYF. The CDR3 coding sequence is TGCGCCAGCAGTGAGTCCGCCTACGAGCAGTACTTC.

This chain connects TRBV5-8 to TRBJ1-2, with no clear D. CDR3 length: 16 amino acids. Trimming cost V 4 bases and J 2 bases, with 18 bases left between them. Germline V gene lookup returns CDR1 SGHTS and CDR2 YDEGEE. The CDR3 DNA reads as TGTGCCAGCAGCCGCGACCTAGCCCGGGCCAACTATGGCTACACCTTC. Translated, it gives CASSRDLARANYGYTF.

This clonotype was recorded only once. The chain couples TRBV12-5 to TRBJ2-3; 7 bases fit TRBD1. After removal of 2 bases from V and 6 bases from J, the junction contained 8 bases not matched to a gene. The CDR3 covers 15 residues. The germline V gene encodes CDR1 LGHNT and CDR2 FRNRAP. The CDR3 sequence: CASGLLTGAGDTQYF. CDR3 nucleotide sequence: TGTGCTAGTGGTTTGCTTACAGGGGCCGGGGATACGCAGTATTTT.

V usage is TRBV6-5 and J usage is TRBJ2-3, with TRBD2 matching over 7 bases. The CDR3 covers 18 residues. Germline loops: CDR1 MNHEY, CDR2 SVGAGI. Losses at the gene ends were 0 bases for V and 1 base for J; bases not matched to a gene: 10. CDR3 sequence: CASSYSELAVTGTDTQYF. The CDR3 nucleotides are TGTGCCAGCAGTTACTCCGAGCTAGCGGTCACAGGCACAGATACGCAGTATTTT.

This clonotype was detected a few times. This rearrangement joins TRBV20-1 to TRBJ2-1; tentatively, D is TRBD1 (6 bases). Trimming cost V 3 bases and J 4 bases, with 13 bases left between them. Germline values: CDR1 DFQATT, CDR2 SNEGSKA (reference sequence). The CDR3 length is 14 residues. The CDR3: CSARGETGYNEQFF. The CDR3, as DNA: TGCAGTGCTAGGGGAGAGACAGGTTACAATGAGCAGTTCTTC.